Following are 14 T cell receptor beta chains from one sample sequenced in a study of T cells in Graves' hyperthyroidism and ophthalmopathy. Amplified TCR beta CDR3 regions came from RNA transcripts. Researchers ran a first-round RT-PCR on the TCR CDR3 using the HTBI primer set. TCRdb independently ran MiXCR on the multiplex PCR reads; one entry per CDR3 protein. The sample holds 730,000 or so distinct CDR3 sequences, about 19% seen once. The sequenced sample was blood. All receptors derive from a woman aged 45-60 years with Graves' hyperthyroidism that later progressed to Graves' ophthalmopathy.

The chain carries TRBV12-5 and TRBJ1-1; a possible D gene is TRBD1 (5 bases). CDR3 length equals 16 residues. Germline CDR1 reads LGHNT; CDR2 reads FRNRAP. Trimming stripped 0 bases from V and 1 base from J, with 12 bases between. CDR3 bases: TGTGCTAGTGGTTTGGTACTTAGGGGTCCGAACACTGAAGCTTTCTTT. Encoded protein: CASGLVLRGPNTEAFF.

This clonotype has a handful of counts. The rearrangement joins TRBV20-1 to TRBJ2-3; 9 positions agree with TRBD1. V was pared by 6 bases and J by 5 bases, with 9 bases of the junction left unmatched. The CDR3 is 14 residues long. CDR1 and CDR2 from the germline V gene are DFQATT and SNEGSKA (reference sequence). The CDR3 bases are TGCAGTGCCTTACTCGGGACAGGGTTAGATACGCAGTATTTT. Its protein is CSALLGTGLDTQYF.

The genes are TRBV19 and TRBJ1-1; 7 bases are a match to TRBD1. CDR1 is LNHDA and CDR2 is SQIVND in the germline V gene (reference sequence). This CDR3 contains 15 residues. After removal of 5 bases from V and 1 base from J, the junction contained 7 bases not matched to a gene. Here the CDR3 reads CASSRPGQQNTEAFF. The CDR3 region has the DNA TGTGCCAGTAGTCGACCGGGACAGCAGAACACTGAAGCTTTCTTT.

This clonotype was counted between two and nine times. The chain carries TRBV19 and TRBJ1-1, with D maybe TRBD1 (6 bases). V lost 4 bases and J lost 1, with 13 bases in between. CDR1 LNHDA and CDR2 SQIVND come from the germline V gene (reference sequence). The CDR3 length is 15 residues. CDR3: CASSTSTGRNTEAFF. The CDR3 DNA reads as TGTGCCAGTAGTACCAGTACAGGGAGGAACACTGAAGCTTTCTTT.

This clonotype appeared many times. This chain joins TRBV7-8 and TRBJ1-6, with D unclear. V shed 3 bases and J shed 10 bases, with 10 bases lying between them. Germline V lookup: CDR1 SGHVS, CDR2 FQNEAQ. The CDR3 contains 13 residues. Here the CDR3 reads CASSLGVGSPLHF. CDR3 sequence (DNA): TGTGCCAGCAGCTTGGGTGTAGGCTCACCCCTCCACTTT.

The chain carries TRBV12-3 or TRBV12-4 and TRBJ1-5; unclear D gene. This CDR3 comprises 12 residues. V was clipped by 2 bases and J by 7 bases, with 6 bases between them. CDR3 region: CASSLMRQPQHF. As DNA, the CDR3 is TGTGCCAGCAGTTTAATGCGACAGCCCCAGCATTTT.

This clonotype appeared many times. The V call is TRBV20-1, the J call TRBJ2-1, with D possibly being TRBD1 (6 bases). The CDR3 consists of 16 residues. V was pared by 0 bases and J by 0 bases, with 12 bases between. Germline lookup yields CDR1 DFQATT and CDR2 SNEGSKA (reference sequence). CDR3 nucleotides: TGCAGTGCTAGAGATTGGAAGGACAGCTCCTACAATGAGCAGTTCTTC. Amino acid sequence: CSARDWKDSSYNEQFF.

The chain combines TRBV20-1 with TRBJ1-6; D might be TRBD1 (6 bases). Germline CDR1 reads DFQATT; CDR2 reads SNEGSKA (reference sequence). CDR3 length equals 14 residues. Trimming stripped 0 bases from V and 9 bases from J, with 12 bases between. CDR3 coding DNA: TGCAGTGCTAGAGATCGGCAGGGGATTTCACCCCTCCACTTT. Protein: CSARDRQGISPLHF.

This clonotype was seen more than once but under ten times. One junction end does not reproduce the germline sequence, and a read error may be involved. This chain connects TRBV20-1 to TRBJ2-1, with unresolved D. The germline CDR1 and CDR2 sequences are DFQATT and SNEGSKA (reference sequence). This CDR3 region has 13 residues. The CDR3 DNA follows: TGCAGTGCTAGAGATATCTCCAACAATGAGCAGTTCTTC. Translating gives CSARDISNNEQFF.

This clonotype was seen many times. This chain uses TRBV20-1 with TRBJ2-3, with D possibly being TRBD1 (6 bases). CDR3 length: 12 residues. The ends were cut back, 5 bases at V and 1 base at J, with 7 bases in the middle. CDR1 DFQATT and CDR2 SNEGSKA come from the germline V gene (reference sequence). The CDR3 spells CSARTGTDTQYF. CDR3 DNA sequence: TGCAGTGCTCGGACAGGCACAGATACGCAGTATTTT.

There are many counts of this clonotype. The rearrangement links TRBV11-2 to TRBJ2-1; the D is unclear. CDR1 is SGHAT, CDR2 FQNNGV, per germline. The CDR3 totals 15 residues. Trimming cost V 4 bases and J 2 bases, with 12 bases left between them. The CDR3 region is CASSSGFIPYNEQFF. In nucleotides, the CDR3 is TGTGCCAGCAGCTCCGGGTTTATCCCCTACAATGAGCAGTTCTTC.

Worth noting for this clonotype: Germline and junction disagree at one end, which may indicate a read error. This chain connects TRBV6-2 or TRBV6-3 to TRBJ1-1, with a possible D match to TRBD1 (6 bases). The CDR3 totals 15 residues. Germline assignment: CDR1 MNHEY and CDR2 SVGEGT. The DNA of the CDR3 is TGTGCCAGCAGTCACTCGTCCAGGGGCGAAACTGAAGCTTTCTTT. Its translation: CASSHSSRGETEAFF.

The table lists this clonotype with many counts. V usage is TRBV30 and J usage is TRBJ2-7, with 10 nucleotides matching TRBD2. CDR3 length equals 13 residues. V was pared by 3 bases and J by 3 bases, with 2 bases of the junction left unmatched. The V gene's germline CDR1 is GTSNPN and CDR2 SVGIG (reference sequence). The CDR3 sequence: CAWRTSGDYEQYF. CDR3 DNA sequence: TGTGCCTGGAGAACTAGCGGGGACTACGAGCAGTACTTC.

The chain couples TRBV19 to TRBJ1-5; the match to TRBD1 covers 7 bases. Unmatched junction bases numbered 6, after V lost 4 bases and J lost 6 bases. Germline CDR1 LNHDA, CDR2 SQIVND (reference sequence). This CDR3 comprises 14 residues. CDR3 nucleotides: TGTGCCAGTAGTACAACAGGGGCCGGTCAGCCCCAGCATTTT. Translating it yields CASSTTGAGQPQHF.